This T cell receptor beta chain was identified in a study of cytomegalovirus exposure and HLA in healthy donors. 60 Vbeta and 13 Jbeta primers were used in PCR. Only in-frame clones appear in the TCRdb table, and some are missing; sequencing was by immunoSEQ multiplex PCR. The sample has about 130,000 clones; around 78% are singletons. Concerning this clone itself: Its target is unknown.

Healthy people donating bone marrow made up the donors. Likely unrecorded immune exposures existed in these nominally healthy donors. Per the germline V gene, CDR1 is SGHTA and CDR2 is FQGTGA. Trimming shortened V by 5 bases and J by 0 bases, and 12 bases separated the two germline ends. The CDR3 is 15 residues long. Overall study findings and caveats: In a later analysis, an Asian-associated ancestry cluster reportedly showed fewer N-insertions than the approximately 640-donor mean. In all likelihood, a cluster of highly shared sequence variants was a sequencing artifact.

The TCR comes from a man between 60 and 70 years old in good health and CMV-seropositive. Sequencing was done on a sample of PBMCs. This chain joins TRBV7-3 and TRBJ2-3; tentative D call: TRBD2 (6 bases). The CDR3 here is CASSRDGLSTDTQYF. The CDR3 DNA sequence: TGTGCCAGCAGCCGGGACGGACTAAGCACAGATACGCAGTATTTT.